This T cell receptor (beta chain) originates from a study of T cells in Graves' hyperthyroidism and ophthalmopathy. Study-level information: Prior to any treatment, at the point of initial diagnosis, peripheral blood was collected.

General study findings and limits: Most thyroid clonotypes that were expanded above 0.001 also turned up in blood.

Amplified TCR beta CDR3 regions came from RNA transcripts. The study used the HTBI primer set for a first-round RT-PCR of the TCR CDR3. In TCRdb, the multiplex PCR reads were re-called with MiXCR into one record per CDR3 protein. The table lists some 490,000 distinct CDR3 sequences, about 22% of them singletons. A patient was excluded if there was uncontrolled infection, other autoimmune disease, pregnancy or lactation. Clinical symptoms, serum thyroxine, TRAb, thyroid ultrasound and orbital computed tomography informed diagnoses. This clonotype came up many times. Its antigen is as yet unknown. At one of its ends the junction is not consistent with the germline gene, which may arise from a read error. Per germline, CDR1 SGHTA and CDR2 FQGNSA. The CDR3 loop spans 13 amino acids.

Sequenced sample: blood. The J gene is TRBJ2-1, the V gene TRBV7-2; 7 bases align to TRBD2. This receptor was obtained from a woman in her seventies with Graves' ophthalmopathy. CDR3 bases: TGTGCCAGCAGCCTAGCGGTCGCGGGTGAGCAGTTCTTC. Translating it yields CASSLAVAGEQFF.